This TCR beta chain was recovered during a study of blood T cell repertoires in COVID-19. Study-wide background: From the United States, Italy and Spain came samples of acute and convalescent COVID-19.

This clone was counted a single time. Donors were grouped by their self-reported clinical history. Two negative PCRs, clearance, or symptom resolution had been documented for recovered Cohort 3 donors. The CDR3 consists of 19 residues. V shed 5 bases, J shed 0 bases, and the junction held 13 bases outside the gene matches. The germline V gene has CDR1 SEHNR and CDR2 FQNEAQ (reference sequence). Methods used by the authors: By means of reference gene primer amplification, nucleated cell counts were estimated. The data were produced by immunoSEQ multiplex PCR, yet TCRdb's version contains in-frame clones alone and is incomplete. V, J and clone size are taken as reported in that table, and D and trimming were inferred from the DNA itself. The table has 300,000 to 350,000 clones, just under 90% seen once.

The TCR sequence derives from a woman between 25 and 40 years old who had recovered from COVID-19. The J gene is TRBJ1-4, the V gene TRBV7-9, with TRBD1 matching over 9 bases. Sequenced sample: PBMCs or T cells enriched from blood (not recorded which). CDR3 DNA sequence: TGTGCCAGCAGCGCAAGAGTGCGGGGACAGGGCGCAACTAATGAAAAACTGTTTTTT. Translating it yields CASSARVRGQGATNEKLFF.